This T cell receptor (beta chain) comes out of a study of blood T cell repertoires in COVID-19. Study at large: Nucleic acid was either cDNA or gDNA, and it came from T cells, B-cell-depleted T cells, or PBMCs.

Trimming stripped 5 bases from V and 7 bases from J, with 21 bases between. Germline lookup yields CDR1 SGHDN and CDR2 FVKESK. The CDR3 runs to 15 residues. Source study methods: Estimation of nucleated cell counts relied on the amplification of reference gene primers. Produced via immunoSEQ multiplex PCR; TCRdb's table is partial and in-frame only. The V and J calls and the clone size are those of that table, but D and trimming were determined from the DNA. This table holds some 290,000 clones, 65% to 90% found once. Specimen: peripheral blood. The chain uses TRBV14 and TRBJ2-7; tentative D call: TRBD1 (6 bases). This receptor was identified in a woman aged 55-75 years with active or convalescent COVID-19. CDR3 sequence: CASSILQGRSEEQYF. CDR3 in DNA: TGTGCCAGCAGCATCCTACAGGGAAGGTCTGAAGAGCAGTACTTC.